One and the same sample provided the 13 T cell receptor beta chains below, sequenced in a study of blood T cell repertoires in COVID-19. Data came from immunoSEQ multiplex PCR; TCRdb stores just in-frame clones and leaves some out. The repertoire holds about 130,000 clones, with about 70% as singletons. Input material: peripheral blood. All receptors come from a woman in her 70s with acute or convalescent COVID-19.

This chain uses TRBV29-1 with TRBJ1-2; 8 positions agree with TRBD1. The CDR3 is made up of 14 amino acids. Germline CDR1 SQVTM, CDR2 ANQGSEA. V trimming: 7 bases; J trimming: 6 bases; junction bases outside the gene matches: 13. CDR3 sequence (DNA): TGCAGCGCCATGCGGGGCAGGGGGCAGGATGGCTACACCTTC. Its protein is CSAMRGRGQDGYTF. Looking up the rest from reference TRBV29-1 and TRBJ1-2 gives the full variable domain: SAVISQKPSRDICQRGTSLTIQCQVDSQVTMMFWYRQQPGQSLTLIATANQGSEATYESGFVIDKFPISRPNLTFSTLTVSNMSPEDSSIYLCSAMRGRGQDGYTFGSGTRLTVV.

This clone was detected many times. The chain couples TRBV9 to TRBJ1-4; D call uncertain. Between the trimmed V and J ends, which lost 4 bases and 3 bases, there was a span of 13 bases. CDR3 size: 15 residues. Per germline, CDR1 SGDLS and CDR2 YYNGEE. In nucleotides, the CDR3 is TGTGCCAGCAGCCCTAACAGTTTTTCTAATGAAAAACTGTTTTTT. Its protein product is CASSPNSFSNEKLFF.

The gene calls are TRBV5-1 and TRBJ1-2; TRBD1 is a possible D gene (5 bases). CDR1 SGHRS and CDR2 YFSETQ come from the germline V gene. Trimming took off 4 bases at V and 6 bases at J, with 13 bases between the two ends. This CDR3 region has 13 residues. The CDR3 region is CASSARGGDGYTF. CDR3 DNA sequence: TGCGCCAGCAGCGCACGAGGAGGGGATGGCTACACCTTC. Supplemented by reference TRBV5-1 and TRBJ1-2, the full variable domain reads KAGVTQTPRYLIKTRGQQVTLSCSPISGHRSVSWYQQTPGQGLQFLFEYFSETQRNKGNFPGRFSGRQFSNSRSEMNVSTLELGDSALYLCASSARGGDGYTFGSGTRLTVV.

In this sample, this clone turned up a few times. The gene calls are TRBV27 and TRBJ2-1, with 8 bases matching TRBD2. V shed 7 bases and J 1 base; nucleotides not matched to a gene: 6. The length of the CDR3 is 15 residues. Per the germline V gene, CDR1 is MNHEY and CDR2 is SMNVEV (reference sequence). The CDR3 here is CASISGGPSYNEQFF. The CDR3 nucleotides are TGTGCCAGCATTTCGGGAGGGCCGTCCTACAATGAGCAGTTCTTC.

The chain has TRBV5-5 and TRBJ1-1; D may be TRBD1 (6 bases). The V gene's germline CDR1 is SGHKS and CDR2 YYEKEE (reference sequence). V gave up 3 bases and J gave up 1 base, with 10 bases separating them. This CDR3 contains 14 residues. CDR3 loop: CASSSGTTNTEAFF. The DNA of the CDR3 is TGTGCCAGCAGCTCCGGGACAACGAACACTGAAGCTTTCTTT.

J is TRBJ2-2 and V is TRBV2, with 10 bases matching TRBD2. Germline CDR1 reads SNHLY; CDR2 reads FYNNEI. CDR3 length: 15 amino acids. V lost 5 bases, J lost 4 bases, and 4 bases stayed unmatched. CDR3 in amino acids: CASSPRTSGTGELFF. The CDR3 DNA reads TGTGCCAGCAGTCCAAGGACTAGCGGCACCGGGGAGCTGTTTTTT.

The chain uses TRBV18 and TRBJ1-1, with D hard to call. The CDR3 contains 13 residues. V lost 3 bases, J lost 3 bases, and 8 bases lay in between. CDR1 and CDR2 (germline): KGHSH, LQKENI. The CDR3 here is CASSPAVDTEAFF. CDR3 nucleotides: TGTGCCAGCTCACCGGCGGTGGACACTGAAGCTTTCTTT.

This clone was detected only a few times. The chain carries TRBV28 and TRBJ2-6; D may be TRBD1 (6 bases). Germline V lookup: CDR1 MDHEN, CDR2 SYDVKM. V dropped 7 bases and J dropped 3 bases, with 25 bases sitting between them. The CDR3 runs 19 residues. The CDR3 sequence is CASTTIRLGALGGANVLTF. CDR3 nucleotide sequence: TGTGCCAGCACCACAATCCGGCTGGGGGCGCTTGGTGGGGCCAACGTCCTGACTTTC.

This chain uses TRBV2 with TRBJ2-5; D gene ambiguous. The length of the CDR3 is 13 residues. Germline assignment: CDR1 SNHLY and CDR2 FYNNEI. Trimming left V 3 bases short and J 0 bases short, with 5 bases between. In DNA form, the CDR3 reads TGTGCCAGCAGTGACGACAACCAAGAGACCCAGTACTTC. It is translated as CASSDDNQETQYF.

The J gene is TRBJ1-1, the V gene TRBV28; the D is unclear. CDR1 is MDHEN, CDR2 SYDVKM, per germline. The CDR3 consists of 13 residues. Between the trimmed V and J ends, which lost 6 bases and 7 bases, there was a span of 15 bases. The CDR3 nucleotides read TGTGCCAGCAGATCCACCACAGTGGGTGAAGCTTTCTTT. The encoded protein is CASRSTTVGEAFF.

This clone was detected only a few times. The V call is TRBV13, the J call TRBJ2-3; 8 nucleotides agree with TRBD2. Looked up from germline, CDR1 is PRHDT and CDR2 is FYEKMQ (reference sequence). CDR3 length: 16 amino acids. The V segment lost 3 bases and the J segment 0 bases; nucleotides outside the gene matches: 5. This CDR3 is CASSFRLARSTDTQYF. For the CDR3, the DNA is TGTGCCAGCAGCTTCCGACTAGCGCGTAGCACAGATACGCAGTATTTT.

The chain recombines TRBV19 with TRBJ2-3; D may correspond to TRBD1 or TRBD2 (6 bases each). Deletions cut 5 bases from V and 2 bases from J, with 14 bases between. Germline V gene sequence: CDR1 LNHDA, CDR2 SQIVND (reference sequence). The CDR3 runs 15 residues. CDR3: CASSLAAGVTDTQYF. The CDR3 nucleotides read TGTGCCAGTAGTTTAGCGGCAGGGGTCACAGATACGCAGTATTTT.

This chain links TRBV12-3 or TRBV12-4 with TRBJ2-3; no reliable D call. Trimming shortened V by 6 bases and J by 4 bases, and 11 bases separated the two germline ends. CDR3 size: 13 residues. CDR3 region: CASSTRVSDTQYF. The CDR3 DNA follows: TGTGCCAGCAGCACTCGAGTCTCAGATACGCAGTATTTT.